This is a list of T cell receptor beta chains from one sample in a study of cytomegalovirus exposure and HLA in healthy donors. The assay was immunoSEQ multiplex PCR, and TCRdb's table has in-frame clones only and misses some. The profile shows about 230,000 clones, 70% to 85% of them singletons. Sequencing was done on a sample of PBMCs. The receptor set was obtained from a woman aged 40-49 years in good health and CMV-seronegative. Each CDR3 is given with its conserved first and last residue. A D gene is named only where the DNA matches it firmly. Size tells how often a clone was seen (once, few, many) or the class of an expanded clone, and some rows leave it out.

V gene	CDR3 length	D gene	J gene	clone size	CDR3 DNA	CDR3 protein
TRBV7-3	19	TRBD2	TRBJ2-3	-	TGTGCCAGCAGCTTATTGGGTCTAGCGGGGGGCCCTAGCACAGATACGCAGTATTTT	CASSLLGLAGGPSTDTQYF
TRBV19	12	-	TRBJ1-5	-	TGTGCCAGTACCAGTAGCAATCAGCCCCAGCATTTT	CASTSSNQPQHF
TRBV5-1	13	TRBD1	TRBJ2-7	-	TGCGCCAGCGGCATACAGGGGTTGAACGAGCAGTACTTC	CASGIQGLNEQYF
TRBV6-5	15	-	TRBJ1-5	-	TGTGCCAGCAGCTTAGGGGCCTCGCCCAATCAGCCCCAGCATTTT	CASSLGASPNQPQHF
TRBV2	14	TRBD2	TRBJ2-5	-	TGTGCCAGGACTAGCGGGGTAAACCAAGAGACCCAGTACTTC	CARTSGVNQETQYF
TRBV30	12	-	TRBJ2-7	-	TGTGCCTGGAGCGTGGCTCCCTACGAGCAGTACTTC	CAWSVAPYEQYF
TRBV4-1	14	TRBD1	TRBJ1-1	-	TGCGCCAGCAGCCGAGGACAGGTCGACACTGAAGCTTTCTTT	CASSRGQVDTEAFF
TRBV5-1	14	-	TRBJ2-7	-	TGCGCCAGCAGCTTCAGTGCAGGGGACTACGAGCAGTACTTC	CASSFSAGDYEQYF
TRBV15	15	TRBD2	TRBJ2-1	few	TGTGCCACCAGCAGTGGGAGGCGGGGGTACAATGAGCAGTTCTTC	CATSSGRRGYNEQFF
TRBV2	14	TRBD1	TRBJ2-7	-	TGTGCCAGCAGTGAACAGGGGGCCTCCTACGAGCAGTACTTC	CASSEQGASYEQYF
TRBV29-1	12	-	TRBJ2-7	-	TGCAGCGTTTCACACAGGCCCTACGAGCAGTACTTC	CSVSHRPYEQYF
TRBV13	16	-	TRBJ1-1	few	TGTGCCAGCAGCTGGCGCGGGAGCGGAATGAACACTGAAGCTTTCTTT	CASSWRGSGMNTEAFF
TRBV11-3	13	TRBD2	TRBJ2-7	once	TGTGCCAGCAGCTCCGGGACTAGCAACGAGCAGTACTTC	CASSSGTSNEQYF
TRBV5-1	18	-	TRBJ2-2	-	TGCGCCAGCAGCTTGGCCTTGGACTTAGGCTTGCGTTTCGGGGAGCTGTTTTTT	CASSLALDLGLRFGELFF
TRBV10-2	14	-	TRBJ2-7	few	TGCGCCAGCAGTGAGACCAGGGGCTCTTACGAGCAGTACTTC	CASSETRGSYEQYF
TRBV7-9	15	TRBD1	TRBJ2-2	-	TGTGCCAGCAGCAAATCCGGGACAGGCACCGGGGAGCTGTTTTTT	CASSKSGTGTGELFF
TRBV4-3	14	-	TRBJ1-1	-	TGCGCCAGCAGCCGATGGCCCATGAACACTGAAGCTTTCTTT	CASSRWPMNTEAFF
TRBV4-1	17	-	TRBJ1-4	-	TGCGCCAGCAGCCGCCATGCGCAGGGTCCCACTAATGAAAAACTGTTTTTT	CASSRHAQGPTNEKLFF